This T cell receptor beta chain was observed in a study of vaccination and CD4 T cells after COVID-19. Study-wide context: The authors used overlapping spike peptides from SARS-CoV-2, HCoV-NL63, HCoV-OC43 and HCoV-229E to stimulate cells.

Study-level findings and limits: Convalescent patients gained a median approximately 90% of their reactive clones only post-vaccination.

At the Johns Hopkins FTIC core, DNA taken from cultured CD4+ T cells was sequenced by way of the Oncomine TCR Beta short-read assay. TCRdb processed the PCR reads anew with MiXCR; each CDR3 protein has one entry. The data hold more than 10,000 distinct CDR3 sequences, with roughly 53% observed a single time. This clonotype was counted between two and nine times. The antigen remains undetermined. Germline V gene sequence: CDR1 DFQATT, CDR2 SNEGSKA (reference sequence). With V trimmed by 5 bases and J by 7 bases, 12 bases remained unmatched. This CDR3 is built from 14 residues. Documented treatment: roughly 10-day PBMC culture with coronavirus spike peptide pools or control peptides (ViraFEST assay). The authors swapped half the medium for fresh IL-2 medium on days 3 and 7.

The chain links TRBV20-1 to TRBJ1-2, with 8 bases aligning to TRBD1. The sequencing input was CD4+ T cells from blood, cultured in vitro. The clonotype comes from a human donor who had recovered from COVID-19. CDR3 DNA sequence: TGCAGTGCTGACTTCGGACAGGGAAGGAGTGGCTACACCTTC. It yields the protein CSADFGQGRSGYTF.